This record concerns one T cell receptor (beta chain) sequence. Original analysis: For nucleated cells, counts were estimated from reference gene primer amplification. Produced via immunoSEQ multiplex PCR; TCRdb's table is partial and in-frame only. V and J calls plus clone size are reproduced from that table; the DNA served to infer D and trimming. The sample carries about 220,000 clones, approximately 81% recorded once. V was trimmed by 3 bases and J by 0 bases, leaving 13 bases between them. This CDR3 spans 16 amino acids. CDR1 and CDR2 (germline): SGHTA, FQGNSA. The sample is drawn from a study of blood T cell repertoires in COVID-19. Study-wide context: COVID-19 samples from acute and convalescent phases originated in the United States, Italy and Spain.

This receptor was taken from a woman in her sixties or seventies who had recovered from COVID-19. The J gene is TRBJ2-3, the V gene TRBV7-2; D is possibly TRBD2 (7 bases). Material for sequencing was peripheral blood. The CDR3 loop reads CASSFRGGPSTDTQYF. The CDR3 bases are TGTGCCAGCAGCTTTCGCGGGGGCCCCAGCACAGATACGCAGTATTTT. The variable domain in full, completed from reference TRBV7-2 and TRBJ2-3, reads GAGVSQSPSNKVTEKGKDVELRCDPISGHTALYWYRQSLGQGLEFLIYFQGNSAPDKSGLPSDRFSAERTGGSVSTLTIQRTQQEDSAVYLCASSFRGGPSTDTQYFGPGTRLTVL.